Sequencing of this T cell receptor beta chain was carried out in a study of graft-versus-host responses after intestinal transplantation. Broader study findings: Within the allografts of patients who had graft-donor T cell macrochimerism, graft-versus-host to host-versus-graft clonal ratios were high.

This clone has just a few counts. Its antigen is as yet unknown. Repertoires were generated with immunoSEQ multiplex PCR, while TCRdb's copy carries only in-frame clones and drops some. This table holds approximately 70,000 clones, roughly 92% found once. CDR1 is SQVTM, CDR2 ANQGSEA, per germline. V was pared by 6 bases and J by 6 bases, with 11 bases between. The CDR3 is 11 residues long. The sequence was collected from a human patient who received an intestinal transplant, so some T cells may come from the graft donor. This sample comprised bone marrow, obtained 700 to 850 days after intestinal transplantation. The chain has TRBV29-1 and TRBJ1-1; no reliable D call. CDR3 nucleotide sequence: TGCAGCGTCGAAACAACCCCTGAAGCTTTCTTT. It codes for CSVETTPEAFF.